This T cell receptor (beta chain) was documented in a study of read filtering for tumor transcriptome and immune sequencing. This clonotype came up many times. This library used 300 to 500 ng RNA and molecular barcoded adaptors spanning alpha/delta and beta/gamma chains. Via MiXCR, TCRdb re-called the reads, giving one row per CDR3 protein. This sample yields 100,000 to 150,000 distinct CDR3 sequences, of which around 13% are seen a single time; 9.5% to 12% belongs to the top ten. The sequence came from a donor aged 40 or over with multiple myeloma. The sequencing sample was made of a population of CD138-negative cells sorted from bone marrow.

DNA of the CDR3: TGTGCCAGCAGGATTGGCGGGAGTCCCGACACAGATACGCAGTATTTT. Its translation: CASRIGGSPDTDTQYF. V is TRBV7-2 and J is TRBJ2-3, with TRBD2 matching 7 bases. CDR1 is SGHTA, CDR2 FQGNSA, per germline. After removal of 6 bases from V and 2 bases from J, the junction contained 11 bases not matched to a gene. This CDR3 region has 16 residues.